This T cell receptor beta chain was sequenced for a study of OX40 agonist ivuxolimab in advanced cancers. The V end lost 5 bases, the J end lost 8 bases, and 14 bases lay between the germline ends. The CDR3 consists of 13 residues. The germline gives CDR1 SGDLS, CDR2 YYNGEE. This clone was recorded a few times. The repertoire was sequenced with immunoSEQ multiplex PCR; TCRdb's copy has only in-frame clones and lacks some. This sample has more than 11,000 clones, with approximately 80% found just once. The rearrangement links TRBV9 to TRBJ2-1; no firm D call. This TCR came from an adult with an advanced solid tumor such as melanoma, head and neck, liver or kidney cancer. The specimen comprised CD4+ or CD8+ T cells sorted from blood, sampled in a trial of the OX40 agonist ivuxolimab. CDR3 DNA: TGTGCCAGCAGAGACCCCTTAGGCGATGAGCAGTTCTTC. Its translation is CASRDPLGDEQFF.